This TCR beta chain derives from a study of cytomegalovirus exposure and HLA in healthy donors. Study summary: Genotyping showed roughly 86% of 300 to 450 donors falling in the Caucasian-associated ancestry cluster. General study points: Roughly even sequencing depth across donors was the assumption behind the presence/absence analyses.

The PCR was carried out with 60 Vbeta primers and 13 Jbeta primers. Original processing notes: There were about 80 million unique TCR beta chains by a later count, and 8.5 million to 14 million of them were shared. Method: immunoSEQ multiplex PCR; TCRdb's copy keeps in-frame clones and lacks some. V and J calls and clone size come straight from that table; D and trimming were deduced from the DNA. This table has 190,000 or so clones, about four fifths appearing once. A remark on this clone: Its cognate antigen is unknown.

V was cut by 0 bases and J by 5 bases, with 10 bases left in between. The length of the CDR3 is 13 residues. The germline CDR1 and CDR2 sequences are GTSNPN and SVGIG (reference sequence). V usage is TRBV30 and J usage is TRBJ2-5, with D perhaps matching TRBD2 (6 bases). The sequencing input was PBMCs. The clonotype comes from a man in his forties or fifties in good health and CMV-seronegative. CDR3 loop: CAWSVRGSETQYF. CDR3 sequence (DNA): TGTGCCTGGAGTGTACGGGGGTCTGAGACCCAGTACTTC.